Given below is one T cell receptor (beta chain) in context. This entry comes from a study of blood T cell repertoires in COVID-19. Study overall: Sites across the United States, Italy and Spain contributed samples from acute and convalescent COVID-19. PBMCs, B-cell-depleted T cells, or T cells provided the cDNA or gDNA that made up the material.

The germline V gene encodes CDR1 MDHEN and CDR2 SYDVKM. V trimming: 3 bases; J trimming: 3 bases; junction bases outside the gene matches: 4. The CDR3 extends over 15 amino acids. How the authors handled the data: Amplification with reference gene primers provided the estimates of nucleated cell counts. TCRdb's table, derived via immunoSEQ multiplex PCR, lists solely in-frame clones and lacks some. Clone size and the V and J calls come from that table; the DNA yielded D and trimming. This table holds 150,000 or so clones, around 87% found once. V usage is TRBV28 and J usage is TRBJ2-2, with 7 bases lining up with TRBD2. Input material: peripheral blood. The TCR sequence derives from an older man with acute or convalescent COVID-19. CDR3 nucleotides: TGTGCCAGCAGTTTCCCAGGGAGGGACACCGGGGAGCTGTTTTTT. This codes for CASSFPGRDTGELFF.